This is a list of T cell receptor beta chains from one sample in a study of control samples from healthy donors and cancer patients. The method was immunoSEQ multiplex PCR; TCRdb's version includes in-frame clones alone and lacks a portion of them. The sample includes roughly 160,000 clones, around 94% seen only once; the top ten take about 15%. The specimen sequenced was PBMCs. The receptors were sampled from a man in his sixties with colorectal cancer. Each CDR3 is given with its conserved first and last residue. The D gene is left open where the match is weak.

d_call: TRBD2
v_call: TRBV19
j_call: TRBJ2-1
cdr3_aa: CATKKGTSSYNEQFF

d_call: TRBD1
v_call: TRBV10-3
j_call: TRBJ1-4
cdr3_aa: CAISPSSGTDEKLFF

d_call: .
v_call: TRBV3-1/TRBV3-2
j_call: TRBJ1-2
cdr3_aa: CASSQVSANYGYTF

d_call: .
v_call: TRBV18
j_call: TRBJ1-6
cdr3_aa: CASSPGQNSPLHF

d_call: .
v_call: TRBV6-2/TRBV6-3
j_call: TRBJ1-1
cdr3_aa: CASSINRLQSNTEAFF

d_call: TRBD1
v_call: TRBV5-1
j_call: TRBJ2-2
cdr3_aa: CASSSGQTNTGELFF

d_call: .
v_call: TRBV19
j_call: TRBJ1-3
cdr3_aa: CASSIAGNTIYF

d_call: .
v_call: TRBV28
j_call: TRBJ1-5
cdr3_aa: CASSQINQPQHF

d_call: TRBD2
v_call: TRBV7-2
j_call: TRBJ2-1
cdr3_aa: CASGRGAYNEQFF

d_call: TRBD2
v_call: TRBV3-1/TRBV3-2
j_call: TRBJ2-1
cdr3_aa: CASRVAGASYNEQFF

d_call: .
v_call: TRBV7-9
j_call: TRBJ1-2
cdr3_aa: CASSLEGWGVGYTF

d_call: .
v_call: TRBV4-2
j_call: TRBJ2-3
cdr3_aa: CASSQPDRGAKADTQYF

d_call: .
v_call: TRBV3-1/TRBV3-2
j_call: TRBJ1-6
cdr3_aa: CASSQGPGYNSPLHF

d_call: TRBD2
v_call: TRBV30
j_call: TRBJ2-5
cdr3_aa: CAWTRSGGAGETQYF

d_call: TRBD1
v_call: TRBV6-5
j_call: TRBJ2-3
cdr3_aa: CASSYGQGAGTDTQYF

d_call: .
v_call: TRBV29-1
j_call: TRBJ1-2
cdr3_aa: CSVTPENYGYTF

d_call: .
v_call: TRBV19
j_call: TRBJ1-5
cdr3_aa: CASISRANQPQHF

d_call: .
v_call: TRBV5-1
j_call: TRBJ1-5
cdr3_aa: CASSLGEGQPQHF

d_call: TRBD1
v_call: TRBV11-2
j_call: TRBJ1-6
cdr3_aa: CASSRTGGRSPLHF

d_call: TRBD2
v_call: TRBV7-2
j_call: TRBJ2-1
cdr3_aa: CASSLGAGVGDEQFF

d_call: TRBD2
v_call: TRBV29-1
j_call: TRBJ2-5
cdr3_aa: CSVREGPETQYF